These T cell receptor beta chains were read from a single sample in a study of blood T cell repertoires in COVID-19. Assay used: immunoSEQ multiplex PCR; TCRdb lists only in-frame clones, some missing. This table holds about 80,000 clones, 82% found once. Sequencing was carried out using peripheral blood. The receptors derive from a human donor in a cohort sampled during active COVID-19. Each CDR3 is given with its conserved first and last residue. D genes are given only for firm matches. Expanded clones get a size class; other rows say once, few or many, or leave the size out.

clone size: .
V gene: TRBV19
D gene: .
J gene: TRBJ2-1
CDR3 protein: CASSTPYNEQFF
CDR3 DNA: TGTGCCAGTAGTACCCCTTACAATGAGCAGTTCTTC

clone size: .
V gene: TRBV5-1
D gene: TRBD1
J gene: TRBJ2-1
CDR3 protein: CASSPQPGQPNNEQFF
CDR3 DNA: TGCGCCAGCAGCCCCCAACCGGGACAGCCGAACAATGAGCAGTTCTTC

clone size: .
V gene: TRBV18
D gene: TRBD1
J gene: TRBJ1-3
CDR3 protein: CASSPSTGPGNTIYF
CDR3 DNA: TGTGCCAGCTCACCGTCGACAGGGCCCGGAAACACCATATATTTT

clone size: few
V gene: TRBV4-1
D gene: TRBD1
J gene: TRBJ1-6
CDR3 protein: CASSPGTGVSYNSPLHF
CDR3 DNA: TGCGCCAGCAGCCCCGGGACAGGGGTTTCTTATAATTCACCCCTCCACTTT

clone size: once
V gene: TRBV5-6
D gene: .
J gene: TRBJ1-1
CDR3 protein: CASSLIRGADTEAFF
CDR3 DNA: TGTGCCAGCAGCCTAATACGGGGAGCTGACACTGAAGCTTTCTTT

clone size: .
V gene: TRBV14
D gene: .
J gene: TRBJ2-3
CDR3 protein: CASSRGQTDTQYF
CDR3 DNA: TGTGCCAGCAGCCGTGGACAGACAGATACGCAGTATTTT

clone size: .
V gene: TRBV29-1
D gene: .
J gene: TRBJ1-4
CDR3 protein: CSVGGADEKLFF
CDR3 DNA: TGCAGCGTGGGGGGAGCGGATGAAAAACTGTTTTTT

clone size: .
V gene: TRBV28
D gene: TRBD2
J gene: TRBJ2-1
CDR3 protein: CASSRNSGGYNEQFF
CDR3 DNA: TGTGCCAGCAGTCGTAATAGCGGGGGCTACAATGAGCAGTTCTTC

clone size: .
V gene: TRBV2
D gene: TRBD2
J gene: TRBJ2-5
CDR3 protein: CASSLGLAGMQTQYF
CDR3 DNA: TGTGCCAGCAGTTTGGGACTAGCGGGGATGCAGACCCAGTACTTC

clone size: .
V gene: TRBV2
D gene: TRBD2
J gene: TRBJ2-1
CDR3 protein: CASRAILGLAGGLSNNEQFF
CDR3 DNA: TGTGCCAGCAGAGCGATCCTTGGACTAGCGGGGGGACTTAGCAACAATGAGCAGTTCTTC

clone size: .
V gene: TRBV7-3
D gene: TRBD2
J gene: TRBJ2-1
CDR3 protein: CASSLTQAGGVNEQFF
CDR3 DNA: TGTGCCAGCAGCTTAACCCAAGCGGGGGGCGTGAATGAGCAGTTCTTC

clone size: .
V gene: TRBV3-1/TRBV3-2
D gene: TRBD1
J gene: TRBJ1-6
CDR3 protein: CASSRFTGTGALFGNSPLHF
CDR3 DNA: TGTGCCAGCAGCCGGTTCACCGGGACAGGGGCCCTCTTCGGGAATTCACCCCTCCACTTT

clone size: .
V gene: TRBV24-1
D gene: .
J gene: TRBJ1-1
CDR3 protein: CATSDYRVPGMNTEAFF
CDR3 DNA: TGTGCCACCAGTGACTACAGGGTTCCAGGTATGAACACTGAAGCTTTCTTT

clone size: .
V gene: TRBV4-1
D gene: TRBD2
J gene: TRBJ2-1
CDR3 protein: CASSPTSGDNEQFF
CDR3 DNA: TGCGCCAGCAGCCCTACTAGCGGAGACAATGAGCAGTTCTTC

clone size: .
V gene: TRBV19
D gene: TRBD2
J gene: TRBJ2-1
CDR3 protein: CATLTRGGYEQFF
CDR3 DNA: TGTGCCACTCTCACCCGGGGGGGATATGAGCAGTTCTTC

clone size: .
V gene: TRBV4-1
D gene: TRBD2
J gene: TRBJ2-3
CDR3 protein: CASSQFTGGAGRSTDTQYF
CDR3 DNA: TGCGCCAGCAGCCAATTCACCGGGGGAGCGGGGAGAAGCACAGATACGCAGTATTTT

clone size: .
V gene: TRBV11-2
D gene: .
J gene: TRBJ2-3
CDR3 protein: CASSLIPTSTDTQYF
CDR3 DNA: TGTGCCAGCAGCTTAATCCCCACTAGCACAGATACGCAGTATTTT